The source of this T cell receptor (beta chain) is a study of early T cells in non-severe SARS-CoV-2 infection. Study-wide context: The authors sequenced bulk RNA from unsorted whole blood, leaving chains unpaired.

TCRdb re-analysed the 5' RACE reads in MiXCR, keeping a single row per CDR3 protein. Of 77,000 or so distinct CDR3 sequences listed, approximately 15% were seen once; the top ten hold around 3.7%. V lost 10 bases to trimming and J lost 1 base; unmatched junction nucleotides: 6. Per the germline V gene, CDR1 is SNHLY and CDR2 is FYNNEI. The CDR3 consists of 14 residues. This clonotype was recorded many times. The specimen was whole blood, collected at baseline. The source of this sequence is an adult who was a healthcare worker with PCR-confirmed SARS-CoV-2 infection or an uninfected control (not recorded which). The rearrangement uses TRBV2 and TRBJ2-3, with 9 positions matching TRBD2. CDR3 region: CATNPSGGTDTQYF. The CDR3 DNA is TGTGCCACCAACCCTAGCGGGGGCACAGATACGCAGTATTTT. Full variable domain (missing parts from reference TRBV2 and TRBJ2-3): EPEVTQTPSHQVTQMGQEVILRCVPISNHLYFYWYRQILGQKVEFLVSFYNNEISEKSEIFDDQFSVERPDGSNFTLKIRSTKLEDSAMYFCATNPSGGTDTQYFGPGTRLTVL.